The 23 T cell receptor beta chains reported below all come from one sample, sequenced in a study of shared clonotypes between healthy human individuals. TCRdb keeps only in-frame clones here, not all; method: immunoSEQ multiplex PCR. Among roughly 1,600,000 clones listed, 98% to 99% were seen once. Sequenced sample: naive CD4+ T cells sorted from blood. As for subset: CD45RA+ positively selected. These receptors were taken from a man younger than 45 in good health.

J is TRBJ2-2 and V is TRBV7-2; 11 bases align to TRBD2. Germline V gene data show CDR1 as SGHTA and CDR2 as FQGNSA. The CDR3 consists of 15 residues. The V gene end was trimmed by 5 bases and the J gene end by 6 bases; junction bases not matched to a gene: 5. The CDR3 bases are TGTGCCAGCAGCAAGGGACTAGCGGAAGCCGGGGAGCTGTTTTTT. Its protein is CASSKGLAEAGELFF.

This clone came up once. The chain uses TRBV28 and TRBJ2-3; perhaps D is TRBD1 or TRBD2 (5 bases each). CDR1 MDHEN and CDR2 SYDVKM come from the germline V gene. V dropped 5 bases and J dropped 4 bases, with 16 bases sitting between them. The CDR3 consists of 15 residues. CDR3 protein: CASSTDTGSADTQYF. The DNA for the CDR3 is TGTGCCAGCAGTACGGACACGGGGTCCGCAGATACGCAGTATTTT. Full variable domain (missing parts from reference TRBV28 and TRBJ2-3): DVKVTQSSRYLVKRTGEKVFLECVQDMDHENMFWYRQDPGLGLRLIYFSYDVKMKEKGDIPEGYSVSREKKERFSLILESASTNQTSMYLCASSTDTGSADTQYFGPGTRLTVL.

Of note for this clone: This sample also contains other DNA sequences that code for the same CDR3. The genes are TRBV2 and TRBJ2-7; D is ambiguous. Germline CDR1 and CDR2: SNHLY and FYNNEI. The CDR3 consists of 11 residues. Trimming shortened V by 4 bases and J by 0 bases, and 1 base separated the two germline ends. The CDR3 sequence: CASSVSYEQYF. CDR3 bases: TGTGCCAGCAGTGTCTCCTACGAGCAGTACTTC.

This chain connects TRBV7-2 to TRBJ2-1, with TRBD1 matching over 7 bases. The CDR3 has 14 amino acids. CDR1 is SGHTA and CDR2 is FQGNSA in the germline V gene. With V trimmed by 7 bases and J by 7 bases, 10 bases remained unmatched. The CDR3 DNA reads TGTGCCAGCAAAGACAGGGAAGTGAGAAATGAGCAGTTCTTC. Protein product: CASKDREVRNEQFF.

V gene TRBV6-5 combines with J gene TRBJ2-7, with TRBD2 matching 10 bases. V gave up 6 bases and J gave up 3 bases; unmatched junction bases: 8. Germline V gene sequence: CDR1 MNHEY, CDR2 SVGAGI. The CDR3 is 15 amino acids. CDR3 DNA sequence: TGTGCCAGCAGCAGAACTAGCGGGACGCACTACGAGCAGTACTTC. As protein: CASSRTSGTHYEQYF.

The CDR3 is CAISDLAGGKTDTQYF. The CDR3 bases are TGTGCCATCAGTGATCTAGCGGGAGGGAAGACAGATACGCAGTATTTT. V is TRBV10-3 and J is TRBJ2-3, with 12 bases lining up with TRBD2. V gave up 3 bases and J gave up 3 bases; unmatched junction bases: 4. The CDR3 runs 16 residues. The V gene's germline CDR1 is ENHRY and CDR2 SYGVKD.

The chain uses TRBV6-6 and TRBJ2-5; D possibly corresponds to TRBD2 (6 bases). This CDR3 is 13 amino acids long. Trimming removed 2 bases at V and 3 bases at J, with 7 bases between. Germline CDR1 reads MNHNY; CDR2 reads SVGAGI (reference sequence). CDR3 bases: TGTGCCAGCAGTTACCGGGAGAAAGAGACCCAGTACTTC. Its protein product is CASSYREKETQYF.

CDR3 coding DNA: TGTGCCAGCAGTTTCTGGCAGGAGTACAATGAGCAGTTCTTC. Translated: CASSFWQEYNEQFF. The rearrangement joins TRBV27 to TRBJ2-1; no clear D. This CDR3 has 14 residues. Between the trimmed V and J ends, which lost 3 bases and 4 bases, there was a span of 10 bases. Germline CDR1 is MNHEY and CDR2 is SMNVEV (reference sequence).

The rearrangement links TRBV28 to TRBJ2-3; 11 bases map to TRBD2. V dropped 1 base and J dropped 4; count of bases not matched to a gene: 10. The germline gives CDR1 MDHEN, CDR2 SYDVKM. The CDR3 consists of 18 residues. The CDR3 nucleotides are TGTGCCAGCAGTTTATTAACTAGCGGGAGTTTTACGGCAGATACGCAGTATTTT. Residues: CASSLLTSGSFTADTQYF.

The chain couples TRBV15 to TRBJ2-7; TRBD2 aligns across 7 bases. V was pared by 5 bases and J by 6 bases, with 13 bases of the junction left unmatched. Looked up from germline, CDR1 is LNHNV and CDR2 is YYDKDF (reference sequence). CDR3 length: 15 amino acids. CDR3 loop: CATSLFRGGPVEQYF. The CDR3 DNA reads TGTGCCACCAGCTTGTTCCGGGGAGGGCCGGTCGAGCAGTACTTC.

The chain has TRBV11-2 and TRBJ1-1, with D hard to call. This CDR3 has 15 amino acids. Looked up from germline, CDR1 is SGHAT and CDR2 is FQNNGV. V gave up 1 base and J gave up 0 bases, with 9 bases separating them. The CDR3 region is CASSLGLAMNTEAFF. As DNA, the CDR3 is TGTGCCAGCAGCTTAGGGCTGGCGATGAACACTGAAGCTTTCTTT.

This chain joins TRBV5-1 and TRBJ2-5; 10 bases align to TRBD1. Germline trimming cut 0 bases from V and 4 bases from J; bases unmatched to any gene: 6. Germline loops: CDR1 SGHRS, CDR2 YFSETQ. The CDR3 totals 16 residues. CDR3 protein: CASSLAGQGKLETQYF. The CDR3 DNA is TGCGCCAGCAGCTTGGCGGGACAGGGGAAGTTAGAGACCCAGTACTTC.

The CDR3 DNA sequence: TGCGCCAGCAGCCCTGGGGCTCGGTCTAGCGGGTACAATGAGCAGTTCTTC. Translation gives CASSPGARSSGYNEQFF. The genes are TRBV5-1 and TRBJ2-1; 8 nucleotides agree with TRBD2. The germline gives CDR1 SGHRS, CDR2 YFSETQ. The CDR3 length is 17 residues. The V segment lost 4 bases and the J segment 4 bases; nucleotides outside the gene matches: 13.

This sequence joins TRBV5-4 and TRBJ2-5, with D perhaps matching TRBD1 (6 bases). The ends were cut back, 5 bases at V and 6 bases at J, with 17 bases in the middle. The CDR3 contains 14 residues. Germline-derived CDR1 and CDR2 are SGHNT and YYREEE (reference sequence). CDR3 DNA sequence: TGTGCCAGCAGTAAAAGACAGGCACCACAGACCCAGTACTTC. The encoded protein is CASSKRQAPQTQYF.

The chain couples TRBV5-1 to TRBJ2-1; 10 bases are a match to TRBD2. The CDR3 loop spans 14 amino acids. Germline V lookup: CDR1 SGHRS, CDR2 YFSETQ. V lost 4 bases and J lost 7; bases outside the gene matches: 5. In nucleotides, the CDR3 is TGCGCCAGCAGCCCTAGCGGGAGAATAAATGAGCAGTTCTTC. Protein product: CASSPSGRINEQFF.

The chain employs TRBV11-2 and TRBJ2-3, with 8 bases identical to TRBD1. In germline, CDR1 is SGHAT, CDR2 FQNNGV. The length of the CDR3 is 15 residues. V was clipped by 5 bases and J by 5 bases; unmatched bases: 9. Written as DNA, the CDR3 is TGTGCCAGCAGCCGGACAGGGAAGTTAGGAGATACGCAGTATTTT. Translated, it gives CASSRTGKLGDTQYF.

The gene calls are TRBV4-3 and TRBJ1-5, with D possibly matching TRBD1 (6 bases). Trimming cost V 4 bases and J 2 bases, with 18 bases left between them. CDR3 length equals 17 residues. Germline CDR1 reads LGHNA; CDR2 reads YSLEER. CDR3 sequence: CASSRDRWTDRNQPQHF. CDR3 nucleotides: TGCGCCAGCAGCCGAGACCGGTGGACAGATCGCAATCAGCCCCAGCATTTT.

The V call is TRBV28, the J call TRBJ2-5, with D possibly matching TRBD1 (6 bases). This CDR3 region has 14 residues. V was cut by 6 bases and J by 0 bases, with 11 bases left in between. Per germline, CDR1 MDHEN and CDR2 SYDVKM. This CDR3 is CASSTGTNQETQYF. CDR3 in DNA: TGTGCCAGCAGCACAGGGACCAACCAAGAGACCCAGTACTTC.

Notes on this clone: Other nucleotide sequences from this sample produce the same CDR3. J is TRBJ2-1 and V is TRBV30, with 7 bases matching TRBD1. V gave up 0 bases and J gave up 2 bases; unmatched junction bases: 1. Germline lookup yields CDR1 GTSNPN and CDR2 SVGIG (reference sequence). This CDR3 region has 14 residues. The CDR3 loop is CAWSVGTAYNEQFF. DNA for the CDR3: TGTGCCTGGAGTGTCGGGACAGCCTACAATGAGCAGTTCTTC.

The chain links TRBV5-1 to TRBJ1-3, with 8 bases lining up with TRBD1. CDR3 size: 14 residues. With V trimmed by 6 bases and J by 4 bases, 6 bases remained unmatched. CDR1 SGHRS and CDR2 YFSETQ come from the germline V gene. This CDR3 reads CASTQGASGNTIYF. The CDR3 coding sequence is TGCGCCAGCACTCAGGGGGCATCGGGAAACACCATATATTTT.

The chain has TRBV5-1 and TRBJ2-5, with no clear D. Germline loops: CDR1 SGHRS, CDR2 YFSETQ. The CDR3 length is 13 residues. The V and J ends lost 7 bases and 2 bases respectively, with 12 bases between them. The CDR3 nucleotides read TGCGCCAGCCATGATGGGTCTCAAGAGACCCAGTACTTC. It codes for CASHDGSQETQYF.

The CDR3 is CASSLARGRDEQYF. Written as DNA, the CDR3 is TGTGCCAGCAGCTTAGCCCGGGGAAGGGACGAGCAGTACTTC. The rearrangement uses TRBV11-2 and TRBJ2-7; TRBD2 might be the D (5 bases). Germline CDR1 reads SGHAT; CDR2 reads FQNNGV. With 1 base removed from V and 5 bases from J, the gap between germline ends came to 12 bases. The CDR3 totals 14 residues.

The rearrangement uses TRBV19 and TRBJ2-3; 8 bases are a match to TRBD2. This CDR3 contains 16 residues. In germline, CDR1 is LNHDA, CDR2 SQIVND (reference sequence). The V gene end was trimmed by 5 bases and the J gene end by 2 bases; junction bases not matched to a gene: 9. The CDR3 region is CASSYLAGSFTDTQYF. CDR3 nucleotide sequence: TGTGCCAGTAGTTATTTAGCGGGATCTTTCACAGATACGCAGTATTTT.